The 10 T cell receptor beta chains in this list originate from one sample, sequenced in a study of T cells in Graves' hyperthyroidism and ophthalmopathy. There were TCR beta CDR3 regions amplified from RNA transcripts. An initial round of RT-PCR targeting the TCR CDR3 relied on the HTBI primer set. In TCRdb, the multiplex PCR reads were re-called with MiXCR into one record per CDR3 protein. The sample includes about 400,000 distinct CDR3 sequences, 15% of them seen just once. Sequenced sample: blood. The receptors stem from a woman in her twenties or thirties with Graves' hyperthyroidism.

This clonotype was seen many times. The chain joins TRBV7-8 to TRBJ2-1, with 11 bases aligning to TRBD2. Germline CDR1 is SGHVS and CDR2 is FQNEAQ. The J segment lost 7 bases and the V segment lost 5 bases, leaving 10 bases of the junction unmatched. The CDR3 consists of 16 residues. The CDR3 loop reads CASSLATSGIWNEQFF. The CDR3 DNA reads as TGTGCCAGCAGCCTGGCGACTAGCGGGATTTGGAATGAGCAGTTCTTC.

J is TRBJ1-1 and V is TRBV6-1; TRBD1 matches 7 bases. Trimming took 8 bases from V and 0 from J; bases not matched to a gene: 6. The CDR3 runs 14 residues. Germline V CDR1 and CDR2: MNHNS, SASEGT. The CDR3, as DNA: TGTGCCAGCGGCAGGGGGTACATGAACACTGAAGCTTTCTTT. This gives the protein CASGRGYMNTEAFF.

Only a few counts were recorded for this clonotype. V gene TRBV20-1 combines with J gene TRBJ1-1; no clear D. Trimming cost V 3 bases and J 0 bases, with 11 bases left between them. Germline CDR1 reads DFQATT; CDR2 reads SNEGSKA (reference sequence). This CDR3 contains 14 residues. CDR3: CSASGVWVNTEAFF. CDR3 nucleotide sequence: TGCAGTGCTAGTGGGGTGTGGGTGAACACTGAAGCTTTCTTT.

This clonotype has just a few counts. An end of the junction differs from the germline gene, which may be a read error. CDR3: CASSPRKGTDTQYF. CDR3 in DNA: TGTGCCAGCAGCCCCAGAAAAGGCACGGATACGCAGTATTTT. V usage is TRBV9 and J usage is TRBJ2-3, with D unclear. Germline CDR1 SGDLS, CDR2 YYNGEE. The CDR3 loop spans 14 amino acids. The full variable domain, in which reference TRBV9 and TRBJ2-3 provide the parts outside the CDR3, is DSGVTQTPKHLITATGQRVTLRCSPRSGDLSVYWYQQSLDQGLQFLIQYYNGEERAKGNILERFSAQQFPDLHSELNLSSLELGDSALYFCASSPRKGTDTQYFGPGTRLTVL.

This clonotype came up many times. V and J are TRBV3-1 and TRBJ2-7; a weak D match, TRBD1 (6 bases). Per the germline V gene, CDR1 is LGHDT and CDR2 is YNNKEL (reference sequence). The CDR3 loop spans 15 amino acids. Trimming removed 1 base at V and 6 bases at J, with 16 bases between. The CDR3 reads CASSQGPGVRAEQYF. The CDR3 nucleotides read TGTGCCAGCAGCCAAGGACCAGGGGTTAGGGCCGAGCAGTACTTC.

This clonotype was seen at least ten times. This chain joins TRBV28 and TRBJ2-1, with D hard to call. The ends were cut back, 10 bases at V and 9 bases at J, with 10 bases in the middle. Germline V gene data show CDR1 as MDHEN and CDR2 as SYDVKM. The CDR3 length is 10 residues. CDR3 in amino acids: CATFYGEQFF. The CDR3 coding sequence is TGTGCCACATTTTACGGTGAGCAGTTCTTC.

Only a few counts were recorded for this clonotype. The chain joins TRBV28 to TRBJ2-2, with D possibly being TRBD2 (5 bases). Germline lookup yields CDR1 MDHEN and CDR2 SYDVKM. With 2 bases removed from V and 0 bases from J, the gap between germline ends came to 7 bases. The CDR3 consists of 15 residues. CDR3 amino acids: CASSLGGSNTGELFF. DNA for the CDR3: TGTGCCAGCAGTTTAGGAGGCTCGAACACCGGGGAGCTGTTTTTT.

A note on this clonotype: This sequence may be a read error, since a much larger clone differs from it by one base. The conserved phenylalanine or tryptophan is not found at the CDR3 terminus, so this likely reflects a read error. The chain employs TRBV24-1 and TRBJ2-5; D gene unclear. V gave up 9 bases and J gave up 3 bases, with 7 bases separating them. CDR1 is KGHDR and CDR2 is SFDVKD in the germline V gene. The CDR3 has 11 amino acids. CDR3 coding DNA: TGTGCCACCCGTAAGGAAGAGACCCAGTACCTC. Translation: CATRKEETQYL.

This chain joins TRBV28 and TRBJ2-1; a weak D match, TRBD1 (6 bases). The germline gives CDR1 MDHEN, CDR2 SYDVKM. CDR3 length: 14 residues. V gave up 5 bases and J gave up 8 bases, with 16 bases separating them. CDR3 residues: CASSNPGTIDEQFF. The CDR3 coding sequence is TGTGCCAGCAGTAATCCCGGGACAATCGATGAGCAGTTCTTC.

This clonotype was detected ten times or more. The V gene is TRBV11-1, the J gene TRBJ2-1; 7 bases are shared with TRBD1. The V and J ends lost 2 bases and 2 bases, in that order; junction bases with no gene match: 3. The CDR3 extends over 15 amino acids. Germline V CDR1 and CDR2: SGHAT, FQDESV (reference sequence). The CDR3 loop reads CASSLITGAYNEQFF. The CDR3 nucleotides are TGTGCCAGCAGCTTAATAACAGGGGCCTACAATGAGCAGTTCTTC.